This T cell receptor beta chain came from a study of Graves' ophthalmopathy and Graves' hyperthyroidism. RNA transcripts served as template for amplifying TCR beta CDR3 sequences. The first-round RT-PCR employed HTBI primers together with the Qiagen OneStep RT-PCR kit. A multiplex PCR was then performed as the second round. TCRdb independently ran MiXCR on the multiplex PCR reads; one entry per CDR3 protein. The data hold over 500,000 distinct CDR3 sequences, with around a fifth observed a single time. After removal of 6 bases from V and 2 bases from J, the junction contained 10 bases not matched to a gene. The CDR3 covers 17 residues.

The source material was peripheral blood. This chain links TRBV12-3 or TRBV12-4 with TRBJ2-2, with 9 bases fitting TRBD1. This sequence originates from a young woman with stable Graves' hyperthyroidism. Some clones in this sample may be carry-over from other donors' samples. CDR3 nucleotide sequence: TGTGCCAGCAGAGGGAGACAGGGGGAGTCCAACACCGGGGAGCTGTTTTTT. This codes for CASRGRQGESNTGELFF.